The 16 T cell receptor beta chains reported below all come from one sample, sequenced in a study of Ad26.COV2.S vaccination and SARS-CoV-2 variants (dated by TCRdb to about 2021). Receptor amplification or capture employed the immunoSEQ multiplex PCR assay. Imported from immuneACCESS, the table was reduced by TCRdb to in-frame sequences with V and J called. These copies leave out some clones; in studies compared against another copy, an unresolved V gene accounts for under half, and the cause of the remainder is not known. This sample holds 85,000 to 120,000 clones; roughly 75% were observed only once. The leading ten clones occupy roughly a sixth of the sample. This specimen's time point label, per the study, means: individuals recovered from natural SARS-CoV-2 infection. The sample was peripheral blood, taken after recovery from COVID-19. Receptor source: a human donor who had recovered from COVID-19.

On this clone: This specimen includes other DNA sequences encoding the same CDR3. The chain combines TRBV12-3 or TRBV12-4 with TRBJ1-2; no definite D call. V shed 2 bases and J shed 6 bases, with 7 bases lying between them. The CDR3 sequence is 12 residues long. The CDR3 DNA follows: TGTGCCAGCAGTTTAAGCTGGGATGGCTACACCTTC. It specifies CASSLSWDGYTF.

V gene TRBV5-4 combines with J gene TRBJ1-1; no clear D gene. The CDR3 is 16 amino acids. V lost 0 bases and J 0 bases, leaving 12 bases between the germline ends. The V gene's germline CDR1 is SGHNT and CDR2 YYREEE (reference sequence). This CDR3 is CASSLDLRGMNTEAFF. DNA of the CDR3: TGTGCCAGCAGCTTGGATTTGCGAGGTATGAACACTGAAGCTTTCTTT.

This clone has a handful of counts. The chain joins TRBV7-9 to TRBJ1-2, with 8 bases lining up with TRBD1. Trimming removed 5 bases from V and 6 bases from J; junction bases left unmatched: 11. The CDR3 contains 15 residues. Germline CDR1 SEHNR, CDR2 FQNEAQ (reference sequence). The CDR3 DNA follows: TGTGCCAGCAGCGTGAGGGGGACAGGCCTCGATGGCTACACCTTC. Encoded protein: CASSVRGTGLDGYTF.

This clone was observed once. One end of the junction is discordant with germline, which a read error may explain. The V call is TRBV25-1, the J call TRBJ1-1, with D unresolved. CDR3 length: 12 residues. Germline CDR1 is MGHDK and CDR2 is SYGVNS. The CDR3 is CASSEPNNEAFF. The CDR3, as DNA: TGTGCCAGCAGTGAACCTAACAATGAAGCTTTCTTT.

This chain uses TRBV3-1 (or the pseudogene TRBV3-2) with TRBJ2-2; D is perhaps TRBD1 or TRBD2 (7 bases each). V was shortened by 0 bases and J by 6 bases, with 14 bases between the two germline ends. Germline CDR1 and CDR2: LGHDT and YNNKEL (reference sequence). CDR3 length equals 16 residues. CDR3 DNA sequence: TGTGCCAGCAGCCAAGAGGGGGGGACAGACCCCGGGGAGCTGTTTTTT. Its translation: CASSQEGGTDPGELFF.

The chain combines TRBV7-6 with TRBJ2-3, with no clear D. The CDR3 runs to 14 residues. Germline-derived CDR1 and CDR2 are SGHVS and FNYEAQ. Trimming took 6 bases from V and 2 from J, leaving 12 bases between them. The CDR3 sequence is CASSFQSVTDTQYF. In DNA form, the CDR3 reads TGTGCCAGCAGTTTTCAGAGCGTCACAGATACGCAGTATTTT.

The chain uses TRBV11-2 and TRBJ2-7; possibly TRBD2 for D (5 bases). Germline V gene sequence: CDR1 SGHAT, CDR2 FQNNGV. This CDR3 contains 14 residues. The ends were cut back, 5 bases at V and 7 bases at J, with 18 bases in the middle. CDR3 sequence reads: CASSPTKARGEQYF. DNA for the CDR3: TGTGCCAGCAGCCCAACGAAGGCCAGAGGGGAGCAGTACTTC. The whole variable domain, filled in from reference TRBV11-2 and TRBJ2-7, reads EAGVAQSPRYKIIEKRQSVAFWCNPISGHATLYWYQQILGQGPKLLIQFQNNGVVDDSQLPKDRFSAERLKGVDSTLKIQPAKLEDSAVYLCASSPTKARGEQYFGPGTRLTVT.

The chain is built from TRBV9 and TRBJ2-7, with 11 bases identical to TRBD1. The V gene's germline CDR1 is SGDLS and CDR2 YYNGEE. The CDR3 extends over 14 amino acids. Trimming removed 4 bases from V and 8 bases from J; junction bases left unmatched: 8. This CDR3 reads CASSPGQGGIQQYF. The CDR3 coding sequence is TGTGCCAGCAGCCCGGGACAGGGGGGTATCCAGCAGTACTTC. Together with reference TRBV9 and TRBJ2-7, the CDR3 gives the full variable domain: DSGVTQTPKHLITATGQRVTLRCSPRSGDLSVYWYQQSLDQGLQFLIQYYNGEERAKGNILERFSAQQFPDLHSELNLSSLELGDSALYFCASSPGQGGIQQYFGPGTRLTVT.

This clone appeared once. The chain is built from TRBV7-2 and TRBJ1-1; D call uncertain. Trimming removed 0 bases at V and 0 bases at J, with 2 bases between. The germline gives CDR1 SGHTA, CDR2 FQGNSA. The CDR3 is made up of 13 amino acids. The CDR3 DNA sequence: TGTGCCAGCAGCTTAGCACTGAACACTGAAGCTTTCTTT. It codes for CASSLALNTEAFF.

In this sample, this clone turned up a few times. The chain employs TRBV5-4 and TRBJ2-5, with D perhaps TRBD2 (6 bases). CDR3 length: 13 amino acids. Germline V lookup: CDR1 SGHNT, CDR2 YYREEE (reference sequence). Trimming took off 1 base at V and 5 bases at J, with 9 bases between the two ends. As DNA, the CDR3 is TGTGCCAGCAGCTTGTGGGGGGAGGAGACCCAGTACTTC. It codes for CASSLWGEETQYF.

The rearrangement joins TRBV7-2 to TRBJ2-3; 7 positions match TRBD2. Germline CDR1 reads SGHTA; CDR2 reads FQGNSA. The J segment lost 7 bases and the V segment lost 0 bases, leaving 7 bases of the junction unmatched. The CDR3 length is 15 residues. The CDR3 reads CASSLARGDQYTQYF. In DNA form, the CDR3 reads TGTGCCAGCAGCTTAGCCCGGGGGGACCAATATACGCAGTATTTT.

This clone appeared once. The chain carries TRBV9 and TRBJ2-1; D gene ambiguous. With 4 bases removed from V and 5 bases from J, the gap between germline ends came to 13 bases. This CDR3 contains 14 residues. Looked up from germline, CDR1 is SGDLS and CDR2 is YYNGEE. The CDR3 DNA follows: TGTGCCAGCAGCTGGAGTCCCGCCGACAATGAGCAGTTCTTC. This gives the protein CASSWSPADNEQFF.

This rearrangement joins TRBV5-1 to TRBJ1-1; 9 nucleotides match TRBD1. CDR3 length equals 15 residues. The V and J ends lost 4 bases and 5 bases, in that order; junction bases with no gene match: 9. CDR1 and CDR2 (germline): SGHRS, YFSETQ. CDR3 DNA sequence: TGCGCCAGCAGCACCCTTACAGGGGGCGTAACTGAAGCTTTCTTT. Its protein product is CASSTLTGGVTEAFF. Full variable domain (rest looked up from reference TRBV5-1 and TRBJ1-1): KAGVTQTPRYLIKTRGQQVTLSCSPISGHRSVSWYQQTPGQGLQFLFEYFSETQRNKGNFPGRFSGRQFSNSRSEMNVSTLELGDSALYLCASSTLTGGVTEAFFGQGTRLTVV.

This clone was seen more than once but under ten times. This chain joins TRBV4-1 and TRBJ2-7; TRBD2 matches at 8 bases. V trimming: 2 bases; J trimming: 5 bases; junction bases outside the gene matches: 8. Germline V gene lookup returns CDR1 MGHRA and CDR2 YSYEKL. CDR3 length: 15 residues. The CDR3 region is CASSQLPGGFNEQYF. CDR3 coding DNA: TGCGCCAGCAGCCAATTGCCGGGGGGGTTCAACGAGCAGTACTTC.

The CDR3 DNA reads as TGTGCCAGCAGCCTCCGGGGGGGTCCCAACTCCGGGGAGCTGTTTTTT. Encoded protein: CASSLRGGPNSGELFF. The chain carries TRBV9 and TRBJ2-2; 8 nucleotides agree with TRBD2. Trimming removed 4 bases from V and 6 bases from J; junction bases left unmatched: 11. Germline assignment: CDR1 SGDLS and CDR2 YYNGEE. This CDR3 comprises 16 residues.

The chain is built from TRBV25-1 and TRBJ1-3, with D unresolved. Germline V CDR1 and CDR2: MGHDK, SYGVNS. This CDR3 contains 12 residues. The V gene lost 5 bases and the J gene lost 4 bases, with 6 bases spanning the gap. CDR3 coding DNA: TGTGCCAGCAGTCTAGGGGGAAACACCATATATTTT. Translation gives CASSLGGNTIYF.